This T cell receptor (beta chain) stems from a study of CD8 T cells in Susac syndrome. Study as a whole: The Susac syndrome patients were therapy-naive, on corticosteroids, or on intravenous immunoglobulin alone at blood draw.

Random hexamers were used to reverse transcribe the RNA input (about 0.5 to 1 ug). MiXCR, run by TCRdb on the immunoSEQ multiplex PCR reads, gives a single entry per CDR3 protein. The repertoire holds tens of thousands of distinct CDR3 sequences, with approximately 94% as singletons. This clonotype was seen once. Its antigen is unidentified. Trimming at V came to 3 bases and at J to 6 bases, leaving 6 bases not matched to a gene. The CDR3 covers 14 residues. It was negative isolation that provided the CD8+ and CD4+ T cells, whereas TEMRA cells were enriched by FACS. Study results and limitations: Expansion of clones was not seen in the CD4+ T cell repertoires of Susac syndrome.

The TCR comes from a human donor with Susac syndrome. Material: CD4+ T cells from PBMCs. This chain connects TRBV12-3 or TRBV12-4 to TRBJ2-7, with 9 bases matching TRBD2. This CDR3 reads CASSFRGRAPEQYF. Here the CDR3 DNA reads TGTGCCAGCAGTTTTCGCGGGAGGGCCCCCGAGCAGTACTTC.